This T cell receptor beta chain derives from a study of shared clonotypes between healthy human individuals (dated by TCRdb to about 2020). With respect to the entire study: The cohort comprised a couple of women and a few men aged 18 to 49 years. Leukapheresis yielded between about 0.8 and 8.9 billion PBMCs per donor. For each donor, CD4 naive and CD4 memory were each given three plates, CD8 naive was given two plates, and CD8 memory was given one plate. The study deeply sequenced blood TCR repertoires of several healthy adults to estimate repertoire size and the extent of clonotype sharing between individuals. Different laboratories and diverse techniques were used to prepare libraries and sequence TCR repertoires, to increase sequencing depth and limit assay-specific biases.

TCR CDR3 regions were amplified from genomic DNA by multiplex PCR using the deep immunoSEQ assay. For each cell subset, the extracted genomic DNA was distributed evenly across all wells of several immunoSEQ 96-well plates, and each plate served as one replicate. For sorted subsets, 150 to 250 ng genomic DNA, equal to 30,000 or so T cell genomes, was loaded into each replicate PCR. Purified libraries were quantified with a Qubit 3.0 fluorometer, sized on a Bioanalyzer 2100, and re-quantified with the KAPA Library Quantification kit. Each immunoSEQ 96-well plate was sequenced on its own single-read 150-cycle Illumina NextSeq 550 flow cell. For the original study's pipeline: The immunoSEQ output contained only junctional sequences without quality scores, so filtering could not match that applied to full-length reads. Sequences were annotated with PyIR, a Python wrapper for IgBLAST v1.9, and V/J genes and CDR3 were assigned using IMGT germline references. Reads were removed for weak V/J assignments (E-value above 1e-6), missing CDR3, stop codons, out-of-frame junctions, or ambiguous translated residues. V3J clonotypes were defined as sequences sharing an identical inferred V gene, J gene, and CDR3 amino acid sequence. Percentage overlap between repertoires was computed as shared unique clonotypes divided by the size of the smaller repertoire. RTK rarefaction, the Chao1 estimator, and Recon v2.1 estimates of unobserved clonotypes were used to assess repertoire richness. Generation probabilities were computed with OLGA for all TCRbeta clonotypes obtained by the gDNA method from a few donors. The table comes from immuneACCESS by way of TCRdb, which keeps in-frame sequences with V and J called. Part of the clones is missing from these tables; in studies checked, under half for an unresolved V gene and the rest for unknown reasons. For V, J and clone size, that table is used; D and trimming come from the DNA. Counted in this sample were about 320,000 clones; about nine tenths of them appeared once. The ten top clones hold roughly 15% of the sample.

The paper's findings and limits, for the study overall: Only blood was sampled, and tissue TCR repertoires likely differ from those in blood. The genetic and exposure-history diversity represented was limited by the small number of donors. Naive subsets generally had larger estimated clonotype richness than memory subsets did. Higher generation probabilities were observed for clonotypes shared by all four sorted-subset donors than for non-shared clonotypes. Sharing across several donors was observed for about 5% of naive CD4, 3.5% of naive CD8, 2.3% of memory CD4, and about 0.4% of memory CD8 clonotypes. Pairwise subsampling indicated that sequencing depth was expected to affect the degree of clonotype sharing among donors. Even with the large sequencing depth, rarefaction of the sorted-subset datasets indicated that sequencing was incomplete.

In its sample, this clone was seen many times. Its cognate antigen has yet to be identified. Base-call qualities are not available, and no considerably larger clone is one nucleotide away. The sample holds other DNA sequences that translate to the same CDR3. Healthy HIV-negative adults with no recently reported acute infections or vaccinations were included as donors. Every donor was a Caucasian adult living in Nashville, Tennessee, USA. The CD8 memory samples were a combination of magnetically selected CD45RO+ cells and CCR7-negative CD45RA+ effector memory (TemRA) cells. Blood was collected by leukapheresis, and PBMCs were isolated by Ficoll-Histopaque density gradient centrifugation and then cryopreserved in liquid nitrogen vapor phase. Analytical flow cytometry was used to check the purity and quantity of every magnetically sorted T cell population. From each sorted fraction, genomic DNA was isolated and quantified by UV absorbance on a Nanodrop 2000c.

Trimming removed 0 bases from V and 0 bases from J, leaving 8 bases between the germline ends. In the germline V gene, CDR1 corresponds to SGDLS and CDR2 to YYNGEE. The CDR3 spans 15 residues, from the cysteine through the phenylalanine. Only CDR3 DNA is held: 45 bases, read in frame from base 1. The material sequenced was memory CD8+ T cells sorted from blood. Interpreted using the paper, the cell subset or site label stands for: CD45RO+ cells pooled with CCR7-negative TemRA cells. The rearrangement combines TRBV9 with TRBJ2-3, with the D gene too uncertain to name. The clonotype comes from a man younger than 35 in good health. The DNA sequence follows: TGTGCCAGCAGCGTAGCAGTAGACAGCACAGATACGCAGTATTTT. It translates as CASSVAVDSTDTQYF.